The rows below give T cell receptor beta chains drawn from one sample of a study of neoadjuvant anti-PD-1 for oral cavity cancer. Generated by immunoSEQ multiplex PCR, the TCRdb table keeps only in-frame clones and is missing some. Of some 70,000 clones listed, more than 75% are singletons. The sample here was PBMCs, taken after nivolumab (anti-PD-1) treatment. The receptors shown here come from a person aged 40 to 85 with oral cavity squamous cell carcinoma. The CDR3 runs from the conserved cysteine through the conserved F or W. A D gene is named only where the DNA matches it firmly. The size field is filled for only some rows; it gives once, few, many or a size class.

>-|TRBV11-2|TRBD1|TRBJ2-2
TGTGCCAGCAGCTCAATCACGGTGGCAGGGGGCCGCACCGGGGAGCTGTTTTTT
CASSSITVAGGRTGELFF
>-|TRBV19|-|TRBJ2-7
TGTGCCAGTAGTAGCCAGGGAAATTCCTACGAGCAGTACTTC
CASSSQGNSYEQYF
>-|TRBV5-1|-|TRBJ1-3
TGCGCCAGCAGCTTGGGAGGACAGTCCTCCAACACCATATATTTT
CASSLGGQSSNTIYF
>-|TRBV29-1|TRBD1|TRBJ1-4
TGCAGCGTGGCCCCGGGACAGGGAGGAGGGGAAAAACTGTTTTTT
CSVAPGQGGGEKLFF
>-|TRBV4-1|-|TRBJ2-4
TGCGCCAGCAGCCCAAGCCTTCGGGACACTAAAAACATTCAGTACTTC
CASSPSLRDTKNIQYF
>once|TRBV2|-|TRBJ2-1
TGTGCCAGCAGATCAGGGGCTGAGCAGTTCTTC
CASRSGAEQFF
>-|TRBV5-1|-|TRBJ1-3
TGCGCCAGCAGTCGAGGAGGGAAGAACTCTGGAAACACCATATATTTT
CASSRGGKNSGNTIYF
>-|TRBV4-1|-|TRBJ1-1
TGCGCCAGCAGCCAAGGAAAAGGGGGGACTGAAGCTTTCTTT
CASSQGKGGTEAFF
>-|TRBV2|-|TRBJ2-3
TGTGCCAGCAATCAACAGGGAATCGGCACAGATACGCAGTATTTT
CASNQQGIGTDTQYF
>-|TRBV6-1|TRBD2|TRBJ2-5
TGTGCCAGCAGTGAAGAGCGGGAGAGCCTCCAAGAGACCCAGTACTTC
CASSEERESLQETQYF
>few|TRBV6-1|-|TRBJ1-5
TGTGCCATACACAGTCCTTATAGCAATCAGCCCCAGCATTTT
CAIHSPYSNQPQHF
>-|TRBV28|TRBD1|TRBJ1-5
TGTGCCAGCACCCCTCAGGGGGCGCCTGCCCAGCCCCAGCATTTT
CASTPQGAPAQPQHF
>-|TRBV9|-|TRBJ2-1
TGTGCCAGCAGCGGCTTCGGGGGCCCCTACAATGAGCAGTTCTTC
CASSGFGGPYNEQFF
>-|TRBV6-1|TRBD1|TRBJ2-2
TGTGCCAGCAGGGGACAGGCGAACACCGGGGAGCTGTTTTTT
CASRGQANTGELFF
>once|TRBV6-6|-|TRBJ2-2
TGTGCCAGCAGTTACCCCGTTTCAGGGTCCGGGGAGCTGTTTTTT
CASSYPVSGSGELFF
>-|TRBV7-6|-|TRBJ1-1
TGTGCCAGCAGCCCCTCGGGGGGGACCACTGAAGCTTTCTTT
CASSPSGGTTEAFF
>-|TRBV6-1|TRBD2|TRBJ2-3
TGTGCCAGCAGTGAAGGTGGCGGGAGGACAGATACGCAGTATTTT
CASSEGGGRTDTQYF
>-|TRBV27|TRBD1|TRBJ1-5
TGTGCCAGCAGTACAGGGGTCGGTCAGCCCCAGCATTTT
CASSTGVGQPQHF
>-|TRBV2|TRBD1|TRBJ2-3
TGTGCCAGCACCAGGGCAGGGACAGGGTTTGCAGATACGCAGTATTTT
CASTRAGTGFADTQYF
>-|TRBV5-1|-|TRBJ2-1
TGCGCCAGCAGCTTGAGTACGGGGTCAACGGGCAATGAGCAGTTCTTC
CASSLSTGSTGNEQFF
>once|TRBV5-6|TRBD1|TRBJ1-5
TGTGCCAGCAGCCCTGGACAGGATCGGCAGCCCCAGCATTTT
CASSPGQDRQPQHF
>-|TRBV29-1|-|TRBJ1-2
TGCAGCGTTGACAGGGGATACAGCTACACCTTC
CSVDRGYSYTF
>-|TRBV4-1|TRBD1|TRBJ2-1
TGCGCCAGCAGCCAAGCCATAGGGACAGGGTCTTGGGATGAGCAGTTCTTC
CASSQAIGTGSWDEQFF
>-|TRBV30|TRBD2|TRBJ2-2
TGTGCCTGGAGTGCCCCGAGGACTAGCGGGAAAACCGGGGAGCTGTTTTTT
CAWSAPRTSGKTGELFF
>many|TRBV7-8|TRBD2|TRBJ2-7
TGTGCCAGCAGCTTAGAACTAGCGGGAGGATCGGAGCAGTACTTC
CASSLELAGGSEQYF
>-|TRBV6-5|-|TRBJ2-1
TGTGCCAGCAGCCCAGACCAAACGGGACGCAATGAGCAGTTCTTC
CASSPDQTGRNEQFF
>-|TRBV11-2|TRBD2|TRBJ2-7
TGTGCCAGCAGCTTAAGTAGCGGGAGGTACGAGCAGTACTTC
CASSLSSGRYEQYF
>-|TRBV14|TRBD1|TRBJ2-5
TGTGCCAGCAGCCAAGGGACAGGGCGGCTCGAGACCCAGTACTTC
CASSQGTGRLETQYF
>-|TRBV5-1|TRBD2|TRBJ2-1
TGCGCCAGCAGCTTGGTGGGCACTAGCGGGAGCAACAATGAGCAGTTCTTC
CASSLVGTSGSNNEQFF
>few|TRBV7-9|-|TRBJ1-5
TGTGCCAGCAGCCCAGGGGTCAGCAATCAGCCCCAGCATTTT
CASSPGVSNQPQHF
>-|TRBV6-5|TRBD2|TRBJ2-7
TGTGCCAGCCGGGGGGGCGGTTCCTACGAGCAGTACTTC
CASRGGGSYEQYF